This entry concerns a single T cell receptor beta chain. Its specificity is not known. Amplification used 60 Vbeta primers and 13 Jbeta primers. The table came from immunoSEQ multiplex PCR; TCRdb's copy has only in-frame clones and leaves some out. The repertoire holds around 140,000 clones, with more than 75% as singletons. The data were taken from a study of cytomegalovirus exposure and HLA in healthy donors. Findings and limits, study-wide: A later analysis linked a missense variant in DCLRE1C to the trimming of TCR beta V and J genes. Productive status was seen about 90% or about 30% of the time for most TCR beta V segments in an earlier analysis. According to reports, the classifier identified cytomegalovirus status with high specificity and sensitivity.

Material for sequencing was PBMCs. This sequence originates from a woman aged 50 to 60 in good health and CMV-seropositive.

CDR3 protein: CAIRGDRGGETQYF. The DNA of the CDR3 is TGTGCCATCAGAGGCGACAGGGGAGGAGAGACCCAGTACTTC. The rearrangement links TRBV10-3 to TRBJ2-5; 8 bases fit TRBD1. Trimming removed 6 bases from V and 4 bases from J; junction bases left unmatched: 7. Germline loops: CDR1 ENHRY, CDR2 SYGVKD. The CDR3 spans 14 residues.